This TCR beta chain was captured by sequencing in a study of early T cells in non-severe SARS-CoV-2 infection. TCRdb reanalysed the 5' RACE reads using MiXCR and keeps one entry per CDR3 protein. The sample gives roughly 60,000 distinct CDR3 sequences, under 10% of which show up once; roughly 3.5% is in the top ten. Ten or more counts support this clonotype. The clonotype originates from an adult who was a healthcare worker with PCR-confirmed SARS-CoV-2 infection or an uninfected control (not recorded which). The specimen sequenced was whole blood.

The CDR3 sequence: CASAGAGNTIYF. In DNA form, the CDR3 reads TGTGCCTCGGCCGGGGCTGGAAACACCATATATTTT. The chain is built from TRBV3-1 and TRBJ1-3, with D unresolved. Trimming took off 11 bases at V and 2 bases at J, with 10 bases between the two ends. This CDR3 has 12 amino acids. Germline V CDR1 and CDR2: LGHDT, YNNKEL (reference sequence). Full variable domain (remainder filled in from reference TRBV3-1 and TRBJ1-3): DTAVSQTPKYLVTQMGNDKSIKCEQNLGHDTMYWYKQDSKKFLKIMFSYNNKELIINETVPNRFSPKSPDKAHLNLHINSLELGDSAVYFCASAGAGNTIYFGEGSWLTVV.